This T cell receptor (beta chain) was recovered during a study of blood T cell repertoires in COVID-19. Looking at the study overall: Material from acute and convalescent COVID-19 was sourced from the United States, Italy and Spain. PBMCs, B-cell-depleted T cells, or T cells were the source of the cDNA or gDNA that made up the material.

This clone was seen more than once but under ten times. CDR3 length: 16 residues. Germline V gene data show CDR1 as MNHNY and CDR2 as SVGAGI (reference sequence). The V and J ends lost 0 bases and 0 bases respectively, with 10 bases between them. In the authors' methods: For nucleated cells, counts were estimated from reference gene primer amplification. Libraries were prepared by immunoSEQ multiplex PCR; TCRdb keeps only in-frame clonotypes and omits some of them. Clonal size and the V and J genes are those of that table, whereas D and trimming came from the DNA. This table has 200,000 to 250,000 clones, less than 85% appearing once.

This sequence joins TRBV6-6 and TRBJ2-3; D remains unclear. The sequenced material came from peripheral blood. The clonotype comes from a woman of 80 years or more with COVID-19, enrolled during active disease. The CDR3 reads CASSYSVLISTDTQYF. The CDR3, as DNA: TGTGCCAGCAGTTACTCGGTACTCATTAGCACAGATACGCAGTATTTT.